This is a list of T cell receptor beta chains from one sample in a study of blood T cell repertoires in COVID-19. Sequenced by immunoSEQ multiplex PCR; TCRdb stores in-frame clones only, minus some. The sample contains roughly 120,000 clones, 90% of which appear only once. The sample comprised peripheral blood. These TCRs come from a man aged 50-59 years with active COVID-19. The conserved cysteine and the conserved F or W are not part of the CDR3 here. Fields, in order: V gene, CDR3 protein.

>TRBV4-2
ASSQDTGEAF
>TRBV18
ASSPSTDYGYT
>TRBV7-2
ASRSGGPLGSYNEQF
>TRBV6-6
ASSYPRTGLNTEAF
>TRBV3-1/TRBV3-2
ASSPGLAGGSETQY
>TRBV10-1
ASSEGQMNTEAF
>TRBV6-6
ASSQNRGQRTLSPLH
>TRBV14
ASSDRDRGPETQY
>TRBV2
ASSDPLPAYEQY
>TRBV6-1
ASSEVGGGVNTEAF
>TRBV19
ASSIAGETQY
>TRBV7-2
ASSLVGASNEQF
>TRBV11-2
ASSLGGSGSDTQY
>TRBV7-2
ASSLGVGGRTDTQY
>TRBV7-9
ASRGGGPTGELF
>TRBV12-3/TRBV12-4
ASRSDTRHGYT
>TRBV5-4
ASSLVSGGGNSPLH
>TRBV3-1/TRBV3-2
ASSQRVRGSSGTDTQY
>TRBV2
ASSGQGGSRGNSPLH
>TRBV2
ASSPSEGELF
>TRBV15
ATSRTRQGALDTQY
>TRBV5-1
ASSSGTGIYNEQF
>TRBV18
ASSPPGARGTATNEKLF
>TRBV5-5
ASSWNPTGNTEAF
>TRBV27
ASSPWSGGGGYT
>TRBV5-6
ASSLRGTYEQY
>TRBV7-2
ASSPDRISNQPQH
>TRBV2
ATSQGNYGYT
>TRBV5-1
ASSPPNVGGNYGYT
>TRBV6-6
ASTWDRGENSPLH
>TRBV19
ASNNLGQGAGGELF
>TRBV7-2
ASSFTVGNSPLH
>TRBV10-1
ASSELPAGSEQF
>TRBV16
ASSQNDRNTEAF
>TRBV9
ASSVDAGQGNNEQF
>TRBV14
ASSQGGRGEETQY
>TRBV27
ASSSRASGGNPDTQY
>TRBV3-1/TRBV3-2
ASSQQGKNREKLF
>TRBV12-5
ASGSTLLDSSNQPQH
>TRBV6-5
ASTPITGGQPQH
>TRBV19
ASSMVAGALNEQF
>TRBV6-1
ASSEDRTSGSSYNEQF
>TRBV18
ASSPQGQLRETQY
>TRBV15
ATSRGAVSFGGTEQF
>TRBV2
ASTPIRDRPYEQY
>TRBV11-3
ASSLDQSGYGYT
>TRBV6-1
ASSEGSGYYGYT
>TRBV7-2
ASSLETVANYGYT
>TRBV19
ASSSTSGSRIGTDTQY
>TRBV2
ASQEGRVVPDTQY
>TRBV29-1
SVGAGEREKLF